This T cell receptor (beta chain) stems from a study of yellow fever vaccine responses in identical twins. General study results and limits: A vaccine T cell response that seemed partly convergent and partly personalized was reported in twins.

MiXCR, applied by TCRdb to the RT-PCR reads, yields one record per CDR3 protein. This table has fewer than 850 distinct CDR3 sequences, 82% appearing once. Trimming shortened V by 4 bases and J by 1 base, and 19 bases separated the two germline ends. The germline V gene has CDR1 MNHEY and CDR2 SVGAGI. This CDR3 region has 17 residues. The sample holds a few counts of this clonotype. Its antigen is unidentified. The receptor comes from a woman younger than 30 who received the yellow fever vaccine. The sequencing used T cells from blood (PBMCs), unsorted or a sorted subset (not recorded which), collected before or after yellow fever vaccination (not recorded which). The chain couples TRBV6-5 to TRBJ1-1; D unresolved. The CDR3 sequence is CASSSVREIPGNTEAFF. DNA for the CDR3: TGTGCCAGCAGTTCCGTCAGAGAGATACCCGGGAACACTGAAGCTTTCTTT.